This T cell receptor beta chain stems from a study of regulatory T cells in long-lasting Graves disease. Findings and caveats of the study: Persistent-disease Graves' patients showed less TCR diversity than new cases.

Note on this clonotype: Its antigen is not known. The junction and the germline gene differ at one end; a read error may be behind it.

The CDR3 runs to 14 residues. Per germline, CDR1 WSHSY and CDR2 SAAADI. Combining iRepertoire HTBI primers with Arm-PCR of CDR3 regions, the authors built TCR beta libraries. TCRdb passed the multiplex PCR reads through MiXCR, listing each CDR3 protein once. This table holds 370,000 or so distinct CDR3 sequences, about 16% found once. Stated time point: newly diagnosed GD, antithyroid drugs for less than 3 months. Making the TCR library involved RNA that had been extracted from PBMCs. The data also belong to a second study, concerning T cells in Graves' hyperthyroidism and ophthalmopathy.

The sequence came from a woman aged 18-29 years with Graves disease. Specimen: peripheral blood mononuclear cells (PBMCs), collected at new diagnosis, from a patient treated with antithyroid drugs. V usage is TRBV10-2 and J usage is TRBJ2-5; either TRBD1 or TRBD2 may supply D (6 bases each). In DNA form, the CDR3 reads TGTGCCAGCAGTGAGTTGGGGGGCCTGGGGACCCAGTACTTC. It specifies CASSELGGLGTQYF.